In its sample, the clone carrying this T cell receptor beta chain was seen once. Its cognate antigen is unknown. This sample was included in a study of cytomegalovirus exposure and HLA in healthy donors. The CDR3 contains 20 residues. Each donor was nominally healthy when sampled (though unrecorded immune exposures were likely). The PCR contained 60 Vbeta and 13 Jbeta primers. Data came from immunoSEQ multiplex PCR; TCRdb stores just in-frame clones and leaves some out. There are 150,000 to 200,000 clones in the sample; 80% to 90% occur only once, and about a tenth lies in the top ten. Broader study findings: There were some public TCRs occurring in many donors, but most TCR sequences were rare. Most subjects had HLA-A and HLA-B alleles reportedly predicted accurately by TCR beta sequences. A later analysis showed that HLA-associated TCR beta chains had undergone more clonal expansion than equally common others.

V usage is TRBV21-1 and J usage is TRBJ2-3; the D call of TRBD2 is as the table states it, not checked on the DNA. TRBV21-1 is deemed a pseudogene. This receptor was obtained from a man younger than 35 in good health and CMV-seropositive. Sequenced input: PBMCs. In nucleotides, the CDR3 is TGTGCCAGCAGCAAAACCGGACTAGTCAGTGCTTGGGGGGAGAAAGATACGCAGTATTTT. Amino acid sequence: CASSKTGLVSAWGEKDTQYF.